This TCR beta chain is from a study of blood T cell repertoires in COVID-19. This table comes from immunoSEQ multiplex PCR, and its TCRdb copy is limited to in-frame clones, with some not included. The sample records 100,000 to 150,000 clones, approximately 86% being singletons. The sequence came from a woman between 45 and 65 years old who had recovered from COVID-19. Source material: PBMCs or T cells enriched from blood (not recorded which).

This chain's CDR3 is CASSPGGGTYEQYF. The CDR3 DNA reads TGTGCCAGCAGTCCAGGGGGTGGGACCTACGAGCAGTACTTC. The gene calls are TRBV6-5 and TRBJ2-7; 7 positions match TRBD1. Unmatched junction bases numbered 6, after V lost 5 bases and J lost 2 bases. In germline, CDR1 is MNHEY, CDR2 SVGAGI. There are 14 residues in the CDR3.